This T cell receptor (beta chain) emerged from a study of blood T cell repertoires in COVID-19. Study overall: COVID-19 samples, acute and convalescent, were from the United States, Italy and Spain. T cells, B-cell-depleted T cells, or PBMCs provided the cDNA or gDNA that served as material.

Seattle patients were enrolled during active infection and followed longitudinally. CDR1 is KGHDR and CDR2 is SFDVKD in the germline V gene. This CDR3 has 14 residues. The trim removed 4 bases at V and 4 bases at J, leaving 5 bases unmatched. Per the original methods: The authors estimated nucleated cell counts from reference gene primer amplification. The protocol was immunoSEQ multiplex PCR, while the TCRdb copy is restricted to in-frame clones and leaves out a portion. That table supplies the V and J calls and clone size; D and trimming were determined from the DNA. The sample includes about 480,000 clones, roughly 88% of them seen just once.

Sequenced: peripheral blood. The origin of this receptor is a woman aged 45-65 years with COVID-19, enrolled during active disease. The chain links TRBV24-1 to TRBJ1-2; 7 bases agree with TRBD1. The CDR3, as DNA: TGTGCCACCAGTGACCCCGGACAGGTCTATGGCTACACCTTC. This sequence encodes CATSDPGQVYGYTF.